The 9 T cell receptor beta chains reported below all come from one sample, sequenced in a study of T cells after yellow fever vaccination. Via MiXCR, TCRdb re-called the 5' RACE reads, giving one row per CDR3 protein. The profile covers under 150,000 distinct CDR3 sequences, with about 7.7% appearing a single time and roughly 0.73% taken by the ten largest. The sample consisted of CD4+ T cells sorted from PBMCs, taken 5 days after the yellow fever booster vaccination. The receptors derive from a young man who received the YFV17D yellow fever vaccine.

This clonotype appeared many times. The rearrangement uses TRBV27 and TRBJ2-7; 9 positions agree with TRBD1. Per germline, CDR1 MNHEY and CDR2 SMNVEV (reference sequence). This CDR3 comprises 14 residues. Trimming removed 5 bases from V and 4 bases from J; junction bases left unmatched: 6. CDR3 amino acids: CASSGQGTQYEQYF. CDR3 bases: TGTGCCAGCAGTGGACAGGGGACTCAGTACGAGCAGTACTTC.

This clonotype was recorded many times. V is TRBV6-6 and J is TRBJ1-2; a weak D match, TRBD1 (5 bases). Germline CDR1 and CDR2: MNHNY and SVGAGI (reference sequence). This CDR3 has 13 residues. V gave up 5 bases and J gave up 5 bases, with 12 bases separating them. The CDR3 region is CASSDRRGYGYTF. DNA for the CDR3: TGTGCCAGCAGTGATCGCCGGGGGTATGGCTACACCTTC.

In regard to this clonotype: This could be a read error, since a much larger clone is one nucleotide away. The genes are TRBV24-1 and TRBJ2-1; D possibly corresponds to TRBD1 (6 bases). The CDR3 extends over 12 amino acids. CDR1 is KGHDR, CDR2 SFDVKD, per germline. CDR3 nucleotides: TGTGCCTCCAGTGATCGTTCAGGGGCTGAGTTCTTC. Its translation: CASSDRSGAEFF.

This clonotype was seen at least ten times. The CDR3 sequence is CASSQHTRTEQETQYF. CDR3 nucleotides: TGTGCCAGCAGCCAACATACTCGGACAGAACAAGAGACCCAGTACTTC. The chain is built from TRBV4-2 and TRBJ2-5, with D possibly TRBD1 on 6 matching bases. The germline gives CDR1 LGHNA, CDR2 YNFKEQ. The CDR3 is 16 amino acids. V was shortened by 2 bases and J by 2 bases, with 15 bases between the two germline ends.

In its sample, this clonotype was seen many times. The genes are TRBV7-2 and TRBJ2-3; 12 bases are shared with TRBD2. The CDR3 sequence is 22 residues long. The V gene end was trimmed by 3 bases and the J gene end by 2 bases; junction bases not matched to a gene: 21. Germline lookup yields CDR1 SGHTA and CDR2 FQGNSA. Here the CDR3 reads CASSFKSAASGRARGTTDTQYF. The CDR3 DNA reads as TGTGCCAGCAGCTTTAAATCCGCGGCTAGCGGGAGGGCCAGGGGAACCACAGATACGCAGTATTTT.

In its sample, this clonotype was seen many times. CDR3 protein: CASWGDEQFF. CDR3 in DNA: TGTGCCAGCTGGGGAGATGAGCAGTTCTTC. This sequence joins TRBV27 and TRBJ2-1, with a possible D match to TRBD2 (5 bases). CDR3 length: 10 amino acids. Germline CDR1 and CDR2: MNHEY and SMNVEV (reference sequence). Between the trimmed V and J ends, which lost 8 bases and 8 bases, there was a span of 7 bases.

The CDR3 DNA follows: TGTGCCAGCAGCCGCGTCGGGTCTTTGGCTGAAGCTTTCTTT. Translation: CASSRVGSLAEAFF. This chain joins TRBV7-8 and TRBJ1-1; D is undetermined. The CDR3 has 14 residues. Trimming cost V 5 bases and J 6 bases, with 16 bases left between them. Germline V gives CDR1 SGHVS, CDR2 FQNEAQ.

This clonotype came up many times. This rearrangement joins TRBV7-2 to TRBJ2-4, with 7 bases matching TRBD1. Unmatched junction bases numbered 8, after V lost 0 bases and J lost 6 bases. The CDR3 is 16 residues long. Germline V gene sequence: CDR1 SGHTA, CDR2 FQGNSA. The CDR3 sequence: CASSLARLGTANIQYF. In DNA form, the CDR3 reads TGTGCCAGCAGCTTAGCGCGCCTCGGGACAGCAAACATTCAGTACTTC.

This rearrangement joins TRBV14 to TRBJ2-7, with 12 bases aligning to TRBD2. CDR1 is SGHDN, CDR2 FVKESK, per germline. CDR3 size: 15 residues. After removal of 4 bases from V and 6 bases from J, the junction contained 7 bases not matched to a gene. CDR3 residues: CASSLRLAGVREQYF. In nucleotides, the CDR3 is TGTGCCAGCAGCCTAAGACTAGCGGGAGTTCGCGAGCAGTACTTC. Complete variable domain (other parts from reference TRBV14 and TRBJ2-7): EAGVTQFPSHSVIEKGQTVTLRCDPISGHDNLYWYRRVMGKEIKFLLHFVKESKQDESGMPNNRFLAERTGGTYSTLKVQPAELEDSGVYFCASSLRLAGVREQYFGPGTRLTVT.